This T cell receptor (beta chain) is from a study of cytomegalovirus exposure and HLA in healthy donors. Concerning this clone: Its matching antigen is unknown.

V dropped 8 bases and J dropped 3; count of bases not matched to a gene: 4. The V gene's germline CDR1 is ENHRY and CDR2 SYGVKD. The CDR3 consists of 12 residues. The study's findings and limits: For cytomegalovirus status, the classifier reportedly gave diagnoses with high specificity and sensitivity.

60 Vbeta and 13 Jbeta primers were used in PCR. Measured with immunoSEQ multiplex PCR; TCRdb has only the in-frame clones, and not every one. The data show 140,000 to 150,000 clones, 80% seen once. The sequencing sample was made of PBMCs. V usage is TRBV10-3 and J usage is TRBJ2-7; TRBD1 agrees at 7 bases. This TCR came from a man aged 40-50 years in good health and CMV-seronegative. CDR3 in amino acids: CAISGTDYEQYF. DNA for the CDR3: TGTGCCATCTCCGGGACAGACTACGAGCAGTACTTC.